This TCR beta chain was captured by sequencing in a study of Graves' ophthalmopathy and Graves' hyperthyroidism (dated by TCRdb to the late 2010s). Regarding the complete study: Peripheral blood was collected at initial diagnosis, before any treatment. Once sampling was done, hyperthyroidism patients were given methimazole at a starting dose of 30 mg daily, while ophthalmopathy patients were given high-dose intravenous methylprednisolone. An independent validation cohort was composed of some 19 hyperthyroidism patients and 15 to 17 patients who later progressed from hyperthyroidism to ophthalmopathy. To explore V-J signatures that separate ophthalmopathy from hyperthyroidism, a discovery set of about 96 patients was enrolled, consisting of 40 to 45 with ophthalmopathy and some 56 with stable hyperthyroidism. For training and testing, the 100 or so patients in the discovery cohort were randomly divided in a 7:3 ratio. In total, 135 blood samples were TCR-sequenced: fewer than 50 ophthalmopathy, some 72 hyperthyroidism and approximately 17 hyperthyroidism-to-ophthalmopathy patients. T-cell repertoires of thyroid tissue and blood were compared in more than five hyperthyroidism patients. The study used TCR beta repertoire signatures to distinguish Graves' ophthalmopathy from Graves' hyperthyroidism and to predict progression to ophthalmopathy.

About this clonotype: The specificity of this receptor is unknown. No clone much larger than this one lies a single base away; base qualities are absent.

Here is what the overall study found, with its caveats: In cross-validation, the 13-signature model distinguished ophthalmopathy from stable hyperthyroidism with less than 90% sensitivity and roughly 84% specificity, while in the test set the corresponding values were roughly 80% and 75%. Most of the expanded thyroid clonotypes with a frequency above 0.001 were also detected in blood, and it was suggested that the thyroid immune response may be reflected by blood repertoires. In validation, the model predicted ophthalmopathy progression with over 60% sensitivity and 72.22% specificity; roughly 11 predicted patients were CT-confirmed with GO in a median of around 6 months. No statistical method was used to set the sample size in advance, and the investigators knew which group each participant was assigned to.

For repertoire sequencing, the TCR beta CDR3 regions were amplified from RNA transcripts. A first-round RT-PCR used HTBI primers with the Qiagen OneStep RT-PCR kit, followed by a second-round multiplex PCR, size selection and purification. The libraries underwent paired-end sequencing with 100 bp reads on an Illumina HiSeq2000. In the original analysis: SOAPnuke was used to process the reads, throwing out any read that had adapters, had uncalled bases, had a mean Phred below 15, or lacked an exact constant-primer or identifier match. COPE v1.2.5 was used to merge high-quality paired reads. Each unique nucleotide sequence was defined as a clonotype, and clonotypes were aligned to IMGT TRB V, D and J references with MiTCR v1.1. Analysis was restricted to V-J combinations with a frequency above 0.0001, which covered 98% to 99.2% of repertoires. For each V-J combination, a TCR clonal expansion and chaos score was defined as F50 clonal expansion divided by the chaos observed in the TCRdist matrix. Features were reduced by Welch's t-statistics and random forest to 10 to 15 V-J combinations, which fed a naive Bayes classifier. The Morisita-Horn index was used to measure how similar the thyroid and blood repertoires were. TCRdb reworked the public reads: Q25 trimming with fastp, MiXCR clone assembly, productive beta chains retained. Each record represents a unique CDR3 protein, reported with the most common genes and DNA among its rows. TCRdb's processing, not the authors', yielded these V and J calls. In this sample the table shows over 500,000 distinct CDR3 sequences, around a fifth of which occur a single time. The ten largest clones capture 7.1% of the sample.

A patient counted as having stable hyperthyroidism if there was no progression to ophthalmopathy within 18 months of follow-up. Patients with hyperthyroidism were aged 18 to 65 years, had been newly diagnosed, and had a disease duration of less than 2 months. Patients were excluded if they had other autoimmune diseases, uncontrolled infections, pregnancy or lactation. Diagnosis relied on clinical symptoms, serum thyroxine, TRAb, thyroid ultrasound and orbital computed tomography. Using Ficoll-Paque density gradient centrifugation, PBMCs were isolated from 8.5 to 10 ml of fresh peripheral blood. Total RNA was extracted using Trizol reagent, and RNA quality was checked on an Agilent 2100 Bioanalyzer. CDR1 and CDR2 are read off the germline V gene (reference sequence) as GTSNPN and SVGIG. The V end loses 0 bases and the J end loses 1 base, and a stretch of 9 bases separates them. The cysteine opens and the phenylalanine closes a CDR3 of 14 amino acids. Of the read, only the CDR3 DNA is kept; its 42 bases are in frame from base 1.

The chain couples TRBV30 to TRBJ1-1; there is no confident call for the D gene. The sample consisted of peripheral blood. The sequence derives from a woman between 18 and 30 years old with stable Graves' hyperthyroidism. Some clones in this sample may be carry-over from other donors' samples. Donor details come from another sample of the same person, matched by shared clones. DNA sequence: TGTGCCTGGAGTGTACTACCCACGAACACTGAAGCTTTCTTT. Its translation is CAWSVLPTNTEAFF.